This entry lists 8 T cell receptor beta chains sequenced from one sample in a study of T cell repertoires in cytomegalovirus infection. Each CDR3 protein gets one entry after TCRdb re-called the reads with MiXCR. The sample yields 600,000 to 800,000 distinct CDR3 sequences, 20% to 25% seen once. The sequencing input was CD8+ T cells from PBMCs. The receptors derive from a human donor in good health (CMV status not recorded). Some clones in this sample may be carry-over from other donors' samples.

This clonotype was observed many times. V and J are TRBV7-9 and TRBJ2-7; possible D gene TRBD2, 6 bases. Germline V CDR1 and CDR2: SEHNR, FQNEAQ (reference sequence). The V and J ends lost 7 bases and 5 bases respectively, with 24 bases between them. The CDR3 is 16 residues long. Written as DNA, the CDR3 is TGTGCCAGCACCGGAGGGGTTGAGAGGGGTAAGAACGAGCAGTACTTC. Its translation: CASTGGVERGKNEQYF.

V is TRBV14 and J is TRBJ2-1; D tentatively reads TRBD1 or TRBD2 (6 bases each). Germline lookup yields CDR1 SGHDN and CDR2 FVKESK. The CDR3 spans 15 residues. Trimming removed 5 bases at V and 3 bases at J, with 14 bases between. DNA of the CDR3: TGTGCCAGCAGCGCAACGAAGGGGGGCTACAATGAGCAGTTCTTC. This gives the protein CASSATKGGYNEQFF.

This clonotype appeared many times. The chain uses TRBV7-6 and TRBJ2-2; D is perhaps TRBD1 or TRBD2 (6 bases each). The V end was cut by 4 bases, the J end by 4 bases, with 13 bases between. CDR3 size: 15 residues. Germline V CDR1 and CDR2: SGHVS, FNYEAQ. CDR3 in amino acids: CASSSGGGGTGELFF. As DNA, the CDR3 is TGTGCCAGCAGCTCCGGTGGAGGGGGCACCGGGGAGCTGTTTTTT.

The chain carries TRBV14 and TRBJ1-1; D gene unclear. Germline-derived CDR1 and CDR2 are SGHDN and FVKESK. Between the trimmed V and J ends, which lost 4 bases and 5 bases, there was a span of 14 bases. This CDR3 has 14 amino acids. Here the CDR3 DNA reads TGTGCCAGCAGCCTCCTCGTAGGGCTGACTGAAGCTTTCTTT. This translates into CASSLLVGLTEAFF.

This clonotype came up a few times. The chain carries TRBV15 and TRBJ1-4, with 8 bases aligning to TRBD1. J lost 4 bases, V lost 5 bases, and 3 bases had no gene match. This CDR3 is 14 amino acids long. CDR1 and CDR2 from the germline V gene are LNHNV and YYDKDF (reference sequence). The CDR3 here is CATSGDRFNEKLFF. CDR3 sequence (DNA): TGTGCCACCAGCGGGGACAGGTTTAATGAAAAACTGTTTTTT.

CDR3 coding DNA: TGTGCCAGCAGTTTGCTTGGCGGGGGGGAGCTGTTTTTT. This translates into CASSLLGGGELFF. This rearrangement joins TRBV28 to TRBJ2-2, with D tentatively TRBD2 (5 bases). The CDR3 is made up of 13 amino acids. V was pared by 3 bases and J by 8 bases, with 10 bases between. Germline CDR1 is MDHEN and CDR2 is SYDVKM.

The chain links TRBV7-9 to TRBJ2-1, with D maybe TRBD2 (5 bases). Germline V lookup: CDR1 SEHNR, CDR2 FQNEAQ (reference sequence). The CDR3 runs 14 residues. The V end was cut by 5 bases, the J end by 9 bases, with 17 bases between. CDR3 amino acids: CASSPPLSRGEQFF. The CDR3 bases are TGTGCCAGCAGCCCACCGCTGTCACGGGGTGAGCAGTTCTTC.

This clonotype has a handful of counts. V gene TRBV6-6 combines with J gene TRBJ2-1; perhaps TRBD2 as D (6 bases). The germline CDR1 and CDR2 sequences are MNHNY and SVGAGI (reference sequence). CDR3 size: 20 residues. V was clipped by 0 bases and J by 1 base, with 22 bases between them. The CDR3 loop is CASSYSALTGEGKSYNEQFF. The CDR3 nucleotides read TGTGCCAGCAGTTACTCTGCCCTCACGGGAGAGGGGAAGTCCTACAATGAGCAGTTCTTC.